Included here is one TCR beta chain sequence, with context. Here immunoSEQ multiplex PCR was the method, and the copy in TCRdb shows in-frame clones only, minus some. Counted here are about 130,000 clones, roughly 86% occurring once; the ten biggest clones make up roughly 13%. V was clipped by 3 bases and J by 0 bases, with 8 bases between them. The germline V gene encodes CDR1 GTSNPN and CDR2 SVGIG (reference sequence). The length of the CDR3 is 13 residues. These data belong to a study of blood T cell repertoires in COVID-19. The clonotype originates from a human donor in a cohort sampled during active COVID-19. Sequenced material: peripheral blood. The chain joins TRBV30 to TRBJ1-1; D gene uncertain. CDR3 loop: CAWRRGMNTEAFF. The CDR3, as DNA: TGTGCCTGGAGGCGAGGCATGAACACTGAAGCTTTCTTT.